These T cell receptor beta chains were read from a single sample in a study of T cells in localized non-small cell lung cancer. Profiling relied on immunoSEQ multiplex PCR, and the TCRdb table lists in-frame clones only, not all of them. The repertoire holds about 70,000 clones, 70% to 90% seen once, with 21% in the top ten. The sample was peripheral blood, taken before any cancer treatment. These receptors all stem from an older male donor with stage III squamous cell lung carcinoma. Each CDR3 is given with its conserved first and last residue. D genes are given only for firm matches. Clone size is given for some rows only: seen once, a few or many times, or a class if the clone is expanded.

CDR3 DNA,CDR3 protein,J gene,clone size,D gene,V gene
TGTGCCTGGAGTGTGGCCGGGGCCAACCAAAATTCACCCCTCCACTTT,CAWSVAGANQNSPLHF,TRBJ1-6,-,-,TRBV30
TGCGCCAGCAGCTTGAGCAGTGCAACTAATGAAAAACTGTTTTTT,CASSLSSATNEKLFF,TRBJ1-4,-,-,TRBV5-1
TGCGCCAGCAGCTTGGCCGGAACGAGCACAGATACGCAGTATTTT,CASSLAGTSTDTQYF,TRBJ2-3,-,-,TRBV5-1
TGCGCCAGCAGCTTGGACGGCCAAGTCTATAATTCACCCCTCCACTTT,CASSLDGQVYNSPLHF,TRBJ1-6,-,-,TRBV5-1
TGTGCCAGCAGCTTGGAGGCGGGGCGGGGAAACACCATATATTTT,CASSLEAGRGNTIYF,TRBJ1-3,-,-,TRBV5-4
TGCGCCAGCAGTTTACCGGGCCTACTGAACACTGAAGCTTTCTTT,CASSLPGLLNTEAFF,TRBJ1-1,-,-,TRBV5-1
TGTGCCAGCAGCCCTCGAGGACAGGGGTATGGCTACACCTTC,CASSPRGQGYGYTF,TRBJ1-2,once,TRBD1,TRBV7-2
TGTGCCAGCTCCGGTCCGGGGGATCCAAGCTCTGGGGCCAACGTCCTGACTTTC,CASSGPGDPSSGANVLTF,TRBJ2-6,-,-,TRBV18
TGTGCCAGTAGTATCGCCGGGGGGGAAAATTCACCCCTCCACTTT,CASSIAGGENSPLHF,TRBJ1-6,-,-,TRBV19
TGTGCCACCAGCCCACAAAAAGCTGCTGGGGCCAACGTCCTGACTTTC,CATSPQKAAGANVLTF,TRBJ2-6,once,-,TRBV15
TGTGCCAGCAGCTTCGGGGGGGGCCGAGAGACCCAGTACTTC,CASSFGGGRETQYF,TRBJ2-5,-,TRBD2,TRBV7-7
TGTGCCAGCAGCCCCCCTGGGACGAAAGGAAACACCATATATTTT,CASSPPGTKGNTIYF,TRBJ1-3,-,-,TRBV6-5
TGTGCCAGCAGCTTAGGGGCAGAACAAGAGACCCAGTACTTC,CASSLGAEQETQYF,TRBJ2-5,-,-,TRBV11-2
TGTGCCACCAGCAGAGATAATTGGGGGAATTCACCCCTCCACTTT,CATSRDNWGNSPLHF,TRBJ1-6,-,-,TRBV15